This T cell receptor beta chain comes out of a study of tumor-infiltrating lymphocytes in primary liver carcinoma. On the study more broadly: Each of the growths was stage T1-T3 N0M0, extending roughly 4.2 to 11 cm across.

Germline DNA was extracted alongside blood RNA, which was obtained from unsorted whole blood. Starting material of about 450 ng total RNA yielded TCR beta cDNA via a constant-region primer. Three rounds of nested multiplex PCR with slightly modified ARM-PCR produced TCR beta libraries. The study ran its first two PCR rounds for about 11 cycles each, using TRBV1-TRBV30 forward primers and a C-beta reverse primer. TCRdb used MiXCR to reprocess the multiplex PCR reads, holding one entry per CDR3 protein. The sample records about 200,000 distinct CDR3 sequences, about 65% being singletons. The V gene lost 1 base and the J gene lost 12 bases, with 15 bases spanning the gap. In germline, CDR1 is WNHNN, CDR2 SYGVQD (reference sequence). The CDR3 contains 13 residues.

Material for sequencing was peripheral blood. This TCR was sampled from a woman between 55 and 75 years old with primary liver carcinoma and hepatitis B virus infection. This chain links TRBV10-1 with TRBJ1-1, with a possible D match to TRBD1 (5 bases). CDR3 nucleotide sequence: TGCGCCAGCAGTGAGTTGAAGAGGGGACCCCCTTTCTTT. Amino acids: CASSELKRGPPFF.